Described below is a single T cell receptor (beta chain) sequence and its context. In the original processing: Amplification of reference gene primers provided the estimated nucleated cell counts. Libraries were prepared by immunoSEQ multiplex PCR; TCRdb keeps only in-frame clonotypes and omits some of them. V, J and clone size are those of that table, while D and trimming were read from the DNA. Of roughly 140,000 clones listed, under 85% were seen once; the top ten hold approximately 3.7%. This specimen belongs to a study of blood T cell repertoires in COVID-19. The overall study: Some COVID-19 samples were acute and others convalescent; all came from the United States, Italy and Spain. Sample material is recorded as cDNA or gDNA derived from T cells, B-cell-depleted T cells, or PBMCs.

This CDR3 contains 15 residues. Germline V gene lookup returns CDR1 MNHEY and CDR2 SMNVEV (reference sequence). V dropped 8 bases and J dropped 0 bases, with 15 bases sitting between them. The sample comprised peripheral blood. This chain connects TRBV27 to TRBJ2-3; possible D gene TRBD1, 7 bases. The clonotype originates from a woman older than 75 with acute or convalescent COVID-19. The CDR3 bases are TGTGCCAGCCTGAGGGGGCGGGGTAGCACAGATACGCAGTATTTT. It encodes CASLRGRGSTDTQYF.